This TCR beta chain was captured in a study of shared clonotypes between healthy human individuals (dated by TCRdb to about 2020). For the wider study: Three men and a couple of women, aged 18 to 49 years, made up the cohort. To estimate repertoire size and how much clonotype sharing occurs between individuals, the study deeply sequenced the blood TCR repertoires of five healthy adults. To increase sequencing depth and limit assay-specific biases, different laboratories used diverse techniques to prepare libraries and sequence TCR repertoires. Each donor's leukapheresis produced roughly between about 0.85 and 10 billion PBMCs.

Results the study describes overall, beyond this receptor: Pairwise subsampling indicated that sequencing depth was expected to affect the degree of clonotype sharing among donors. Only blood was sampled, and tissue TCR repertoires likely differ from those in blood. Because the study included only a small number of donors, the genetic and exposure-history diversity represented was limited.

As for this clone: What antigen it recognizes has not been identified. Per-nucleotide qualities are absent, and no much larger clonotype sits a single base away.

Healthy HIV-negative adults with no recently reported acute infections or vaccinations were included as donors. Only Caucasian adults living in Nashville, Tennessee, USA were represented among the donors. For unsorted samples, roughly 81 million PBMCs were counted and genomic DNA was extracted with the QIAamp DNA Blood Mini kit. Blood was collected by leukapheresis, and PBMCs were isolated by Ficoll-Histopaque density gradient centrifugation and then cryopreserved in liquid nitrogen vapor phase. Its CDR3 holds 14 amino acids, cysteine through phenylalanine. Just the 42-base CDR3 DNA is kept, in frame starting at base 1. Trimming takes 2 bases off V and 6 bases off J; junction bases not matched to a gene: 4. Per the germline V gene, SGHTA is the CDR1 and FQGTGA is the CDR2. Using the deep immunoSEQ assay, TCR CDR3 regions were amplified from genomic DNA by multiplex PCR. Extracted genomic DNA from each cell subset was distributed evenly across all wells of several immunoSEQ 96-well plates, and each plate was treated as a replicate. Each replicate PCR for unsorted PBMC received 300 to 350 ng genomic DNA, equal to approximately 30,000 T cell genomes. Ten immunoSEQ deep assay plates were used to sequence the unsorted PBMC genomic DNA. Purified libraries were quantified with a Qubit 3.0 fluorometer, sized on a Bioanalyzer 2100, and re-quantified with the KAPA Library Quantification kit. Each immunoSEQ 96-well plate was sequenced on its own single-read 150-cycle Illumina NextSeq 550 flow cell. In the authors' own workflow: Because only junctional sequences without quality scores were contained in the immunoSEQ output, filtering matching that applied to full-length reads could not be performed. To assign V/J genes and CDR3, sequences were annotated against IMGT germline references using PyIR, a Python wrapper for IgBLAST v1.9. Reads were filtered out if the reads had weak V/J assignments (E-value above 1e-6), no CDR3, stop codons, out-of-frame junctions, or ambiguous translated residues. V3J clonotypes were defined as sequences sharing the same inferred V gene, J gene, and CDR3 amino acid sequence. To compute the percentage overlap between repertoires, the number of shared unique clonotypes was divided by the size of the smaller repertoire. Three approaches were used to assess repertoire richness: RTK rarefaction, the Chao1 estimator, and Recon v2.1 estimates of unobserved clonotypes. TCRdb mirrors the immuneACCESS table, restricted to in-frame sequences. Some clones are absent from its copies; in checked studies, under half trace to an unresolved V gene, and the reason for the others is unknown. That table supplies the V and J calls and clone size; D and trimming were determined from the DNA. The sample yields about half a million clones; approximately 80% were counted once. The ten largest make up approximately 12% of the sample.

The TCR sequence derives from a woman between 35 and 50 years old in good health. Some clones in this sample may be carry-over from other donors' samples. The sample consisted of PBMCs. Recombination connected TRBV7-3 to TRBJ2-7; 10 bases in between match TRBD2. For the CDR3, the sequence is CASSLQPSGSEQYF. The DNA sequence reads TGTGCCAGCAGCTTACAGCCTAGCGGGAGCGAGCAGTACTTC. With all but the CDR3 taken from the reference TRBV7-3 and TRBJ2-7 genes, the full variable domain is: GAGVSQTPSNKVTEKGKYVELRCDPISGHTALYWYRQSLGQGPEFLIYFQGTGAADDSGLPNDRFFAVRPEGSVSTLKIQRTERGDSAVYLCASSLQPSGSEQYFGPGTRLTVT.